What follows are 30 T cell receptor beta chains derived from one specimen sequenced in a study of glioma-infiltrating T cells. Using RNA template, CDR3s of TCR alpha and beta were amplified with iRepertoire arm-PCR. Using its own MiXCR run on the multiplex PCR reads, TCRdb lists one record per CDR3 protein. The sample holds around 90,000 distinct CDR3 sequences, 40% seen once. The sample taken for sequencing was glioma tissue, nonneoplastic brain tissue, or PBMCs (not recorded which). The receptors were sampled from a human donor with low-grade glioma or glioblastoma, undergoing nonglioma brain surgery, or in good health (not recorded which).

The table lists this clonotype with many counts. This sequence joins TRBV5-1 and TRBJ2-1; the match to TRBD1 covers 9 bases. With V trimmed by 2 bases and J by 10 bases, 4 bases remained unmatched. The CDR3 is 13 amino acids. Germline CDR1 and CDR2: SGHRS and YFSETQ. The CDR3 DNA reads TGCGCCAGCAGCTTCGGGACAGGGAAAGAGCAGTTCTTC. Its protein is CASSFGTGKEQFF.

At least ten counts were recorded for this clonotype. The chain links TRBV20-1 to TRBJ2-7, with 12 bases matching TRBD2. V was clipped by 5 bases and J by 0 bases; unmatched bases: 11. Germline CDR1 reads DFQATT; CDR2 reads SNEGSKA (reference sequence). The CDR3 covers 17 residues. This CDR3 reads CSAGALLAGGHSYEQYF. DNA for the CDR3: TGCAGTGCTGGGGCCTTACTAGCGGGAGGCCACTCCTACGAGCAGTACTTC.

This clonotype was seen many times. The V and J genes are TRBV2 and TRBJ2-3; no firm D call. The germline CDR1 and CDR2 sequences are SNHLY and FYNNEI. V lost 4 bases and J 4 bases, leaving 12 bases between the germline ends. The CDR3 covers 14 residues. The CDR3 protein is CASSALAGPDTQYF. DNA of the CDR3: TGTGCCAGCAGTGCACTCGCCGGACCAGATACGCAGTATTTT. Variable domain in full (rest from reference TRBV2 and TRBJ2-3): EPEVTQTPSHQVTQMGQEVILRCVPISNHLYFYWYRQILGQKVEFLVSFYNNEISEKSEIFDDQFSVERPDGSNFTLKIRSTKLEDSAMYFCASSALAGPDTQYFGPGTRLTVL.

Regarding this clonotype: A much larger clone lies one base from this, so it may be a read error. This sequence joins TRBV5-1 and TRBJ2-1; the match to TRBD2 covers 8 bases. Germline V lookup: CDR1 SGHRS, CDR2 YFSETQ. The CDR3 runs 13 residues. The CDR3 region is CASSREGHNEQSF. Here the CDR3 DNA reads TGCGCCAGCAGCCGGGAGGGCCACAATGAGCAGTCCTTC.

This clonotype occurred many times. The V call is TRBV28, the J call TRBJ2-7; TRBD2 might be the D (6 bases). The ends were cut back, 7 bases at V and 2 bases at J, with 9 bases in the middle. The CDR3 totals 12 residues. The germline V gene has CDR1 MDHEN and CDR2 SYDVKM. The CDR3 reads CASTAGTYEQYF. In nucleotides, the CDR3 is TGTGCCAGCACGGCGGGGACCTACGAGCAGTACTTC.

As to this clonotype: A much larger clone lies one base from this, so it may be a read error. J is TRBJ1-4 and V is TRBV7-9; weak D call: TRBD1 (5 bases). This CDR3 region has 19 residues. V was pared by 4 bases and J by 7 bases, with 28 bases between. Germline V gene data show CDR1 as SEHNR and CDR2 as FQNEAQ (reference sequence). This chain's CDR3 is CASSSPTRSREPGSEKLFF. For the CDR3, the DNA is TGTGCCAGCAGCTCCCCGACCCGAAGCAGGGAACCCGGGTCTGAAAAACTGTTTTTT.

The chain joins TRBV7-3 to TRBJ2-5; 9 nucleotides align to TRBD2. This CDR3 is built from 15 residues. The V gene end was trimmed by 5 bases and the J gene end by 6 bases; junction bases not matched to a gene: 10. Germline CDR1 and CDR2: SGHTA and FQGTGA. This chain's CDR3 is CASSPTGGGGQTQYF. DNA of the CDR3: TGTGCCAGCAGCCCTACCGGCGGGGGGGGGCAGACCCAGTACTTC.

The rearrangement links TRBV20-1 to TRBJ2-5, with 10 bases fitting TRBD2. V was clipped by 1 base and J by 9 bases; unmatched bases: 8. Per germline, CDR1 DFQATT and CDR2 SNEGSKA (reference sequence). The CDR3 length is 14 residues. The CDR3 region has the DNA TGCAGTGCTAGAGTGCCTAGCGGGGGAGGGGCCCAGTACTTC. It translates to CSARVPSGGGAQYF.

Note on this clonotype: The junction departs from germline at one end; a sequencing error may be responsible. The V call is TRBV10-2, the J call TRBJ2-5; D not certain. The germline CDR1 and CDR2 sequences are WSHSY and SAAADI. The CDR3 totals 13 residues. CDR3 protein: CASIQRQRETQYF. The CDR3 bases are TGTGCCAGCATTCAGAGGCAGAGGGAGACCCAGTACTTC.

The chain carries TRBV27 and TRBJ2-2, with D unresolved. Germline assignment: CDR1 MNHEY and CDR2 SMNVEV (reference sequence). The CDR3 length is 14 residues. The V end lost 3 bases, the J end lost 11 bases, and 16 bases lay between the germline ends. CDR3 DNA sequence: TGTGCCAGCAGTTTCACCTGGAACATCGGTGAGCTGTTTTTT. Encoded protein: CASSFTWNIGELFF.

This clonotype was picked up many times. The chain couples TRBV7-2 to TRBJ2-7, with D perhaps TRBD2 (5 bases). V was clipped by 2 bases and J by 2 bases, with 10 bases between them. Germline V gene data show CDR1 as SGHTA and CDR2 as FQGNSA. The CDR3 extends over 14 amino acids. CDR3 loop: CASSLTGTPYEQYF. CDR3 DNA sequence: TGTGCCAGCAGCTTAACGGGAACTCCCTACGAGCAGTACTTC.

A remark on this clonotype: This sequence may be a read error, since a much larger clone differs from it by one base. This is likely a read error, given that the CDR3 carries no conserved phenylalanine or tryptophan at its end. This chain joins TRBV3-1 and TRBJ2-7; maybe TRBD1 (5 bases). Gene TRBJ2-5 matches the end of the DNA better, so the J call may be wrong. CDR3 length: 14 residues. CDR1 is LGHDT and CDR2 is YNNKEL in the germline V gene (reference sequence). This chain's CDR3 is CASSHRALQETQYL. CDR3 DNA sequence: TGTGCCAGCAGCCACAGGGCCCTCCAAGAGACCCAGTACCTC.

This clonotype was seen repeatedly, ten times or more. This sequence joins TRBV19 and TRBJ2-2; D unresolved. The V and J ends lost 9 bases and 5 bases respectively, with 16 bases between them. The CDR3 is 14 amino acids. Germline loops: CDR1 LNHDA, CDR2 SQIVND (reference sequence). The CDR3 protein is CASLRWAGTGELFF. CDR3 sequence (DNA): TGTGCCAGCCTCAGGTGGGCTGGTACCGGGGAGCTGTTTTTT.

This clonotype was observed at least ten times. A much bigger clone sits one base away, suggesting this may be a read error. The genes are TRBV27 and TRBJ1-6; D uncertain. CDR1 MNHEY and CDR2 SMNVEV come from the germline V gene (reference sequence). V dropped 0 bases and J dropped 7 bases, with 4 bases sitting between them. The CDR3 length is 13 residues. Written as DNA, the CDR3 is TGTGCCAGCAGTTTATCGAAGAATTCACCCCTCCACTTT. Protein: CASSLSKNSPLHF.

Note on this clonotype: A read error may be the cause here, since a much bigger clone is one base away. The J gene is TRBJ2-7, the V gene TRBV29-1, with unresolved D. The CDR3 is 14 amino acids. Germline CDR1 reads SQVTM; CDR2 reads ANQGSEA. The CDR3 here is CSVGGVRSSCEQYF. DNA of the CDR3: TGCAGCGTTGGGGGTGTCCGGAGCTCCTGCGAGCAGTACTTC.

The V and J genes are TRBV5-5 and TRBJ2-3; the D gene could be TRBD1 or TRBD2 (6 bases each). This CDR3 spans 17 amino acids. Trimming removed 0 bases at V and 0 bases at J, with 14 bases between. Germline CDR1 SGHKS, CDR2 YYEKEE (reference sequence). The CDR3 sequence: CASSLALGGLSTDTQYF. As DNA, the CDR3 is TGTGCCAGCAGCTTGGCGTTAGGGGGACTTAGCACAGATACGCAGTATTTT.

As for this clonotype: At one end the junction does not follow the germline gene, possibly because of a read error. This chain connects TRBV20-1 to TRBJ1-6; unclear D gene. The CDR3 runs to 15 residues. Germline V gene data show CDR1 as DFQATT and CDR2 as SNEGSKA (reference sequence). This CDR3 reads CSARDFPHSGSPHHF. The CDR3 nucleotides read TGCAGTGCTAGAGATTTCCCCCACAGCGGTTCACCCCACCACTTT.

The chain couples TRBV2 to TRBJ2-1; 9 nucleotides align to TRBD2. The CDR3 loop spans 17 amino acids. From germline, CDR1 is SNHLY and CDR2 FYNNEI. V lost 4 bases to trimming and J lost 2 bases; unmatched junction nucleotides: 9. The DNA of the CDR3 is TGTGCCAGCAGTGGAGGTAGCGGGGGACCACCCTACAATGAGCAGTTCTTC. Its translation: CASSGGSGGPPYNEQFF.

The rearrangement uses TRBV6-1 and TRBJ2-1, with D maybe TRBD2 (7 bases). V shed 6 bases and J shed 9 bases, with 18 bases lying between them. CDR3 length equals 14 residues. From germline, CDR1 is MNHNS and CDR2 SASEGT. The CDR3 loop reads CASSPEGGPGEQFF. The CDR3 DNA sequence: TGTGCCAGCAGCCCCGAGGGGGGGCCGGGTGAGCAGTTCTTC.

Turning to this clonotype: A much larger clone differs from this one at a single base, so this may be a read error. The gene calls are TRBV29-1 and TRBJ1-2; D is perhaps TRBD1 (6 bases). V was cut by 6 bases and J by 3 bases, with 17 bases left in between. There are 14 residues in the CDR3. Germline V CDR1 and CDR2: SQVTM, ANQGSEA. The CDR3 DNA follows: TGCAGCGTGGGACATCCCAGGCAGGACTATGGCTACACCTTC. Amino acids: CSVGHPRQDYGYTF.

V is TRBV20-1 and J is TRBJ1-2, with 7 bases aligning to TRBD1. Germline V gene sequence: CDR1 DFQATT, CDR2 SNEGSKA (reference sequence). V gave up 5 bases and J gave up 3 bases; unmatched junction bases: 3. CDR3 length: 12 residues. CDR3: CSACTGDYGYTF. The CDR3 DNA follows: TGCAGTGCTTGTACAGGGGACTATGGCTACACCTTC.

As concerns this clonotype: A junction end diverges from the germline sequence, so it may reflect a read error. The chain combines TRBV10-2 with TRBJ2-7; the match to TRBD2 covers 11 bases. In germline, CDR1 is WSHSY, CDR2 SAAADI. CDR3 length: 14 amino acids. CDR3 DNA: TGTGCCAGTTTCGCTAGCGGGGGGACCAAAGAGCAGTACTTC. The encoded protein is CASFASGGTKEQYF.

As concerns this clonotype: This CDR3 is missing its conserved last phenylalanine or tryptophan, likely due to a read error. The genes are TRBV20-1 and TRBJ1-2; 8 positions agree with TRBD1. The germline CDR1 and CDR2 sequences are DFQATT and SNEGSKA (reference sequence). V gave up 6 bases and J gave up 4 bases; unmatched junction bases: 1. The CDR3 contains 11 residues. CDR3 sequence (DNA): TGCAGTGCCACAGGGGGCTATGGCTACACCTCC. It encodes CSATGGYGYTS.

There are many counts of this clonotype. The chain joins TRBV2 to TRBJ1-2; a possible D gene is TRBD1 (5 bases). The CDR3 has 16 residues. CDR1 and CDR2 (germline): SNHLY, FYNNEI. V was clipped by 0 bases and J by 2 bases, with 13 bases between them. DNA of the CDR3: TGTGCCAGCAGTGAAGCGCTTGGGCAGGGAAACTATGGCTACACCTTC. Its protein is CASSEALGQGNYGYTF. Drawing the rest from reference TRBV2 and TRBJ1-2, the complete variable domain is EPEVTQTPSHQVTQMGQEVILRCVPISNHLYFYWYRQILGQKVEFLVSFYNNEISEKSEIFDDQFSVERPDGSNFTLKIRSTKLEDSAMYFCASSEALGQGNYGYTFGSGTRLTVV.

Turning to this clonotype: The conserved phenylalanine or tryptophan normally closing the CDR3 is absent here, so this likely arose from a read error. The J gene is TRBJ2-7, the V gene TRBV13, with 8 nucleotides matching TRBD2. V lost 5 bases and J lost 4; bases outside the gene matches: 7. The CDR3 has 14 residues. In germline, CDR1 is PRHDT, CDR2 FYEKMQ (reference sequence). DNA for the CDR3: TGTGCCAGCAGCGTAGACGGGAGGGCGTACGAGCAGTACCTC. Protein: CASSVDGRAYEQYL.

This clonotype came up many times. The genes are TRBV7-2 and TRBJ2-1, with D possibly matching TRBD1 (6 bases). V dropped 5 bases and J dropped 7 bases, with 15 bases sitting between them. Per germline, CDR1 SGHTA and CDR2 FQGNSA. The CDR3 contains 14 residues. In nucleotides, the CDR3 is TGTGCCAGCAGCACCGGGACAATGTCAAATGAGCAGTTCTTC. Protein product: CASSTGTMSNEQFF. Filled out from reference TRBV7-2 and TRBJ2-1, the complete variable domain reads GAGVSQSPSNKVTEKGKDVELRCDPISGHTALYWYRQSLGQGLEFLIYFQGNSAPDKSGLPSDRFSAERTGGSVSTLTIQRTQQEDSAVYLCASSTGTMSNEQFFGPGTRLTVL.

Many counts were recorded for this clonotype. The chain carries TRBV20-1 and TRBJ2-7, with D unclear. With 0 bases removed from V and 1 base from J, the gap between germline ends came to 13 bases. Germline CDR1 and CDR2: DFQATT and SNEGSKA (reference sequence). The CDR3 totals 15 residues. The CDR3 DNA sequence: TGCAGTGCTAGAGATCACGGCTTAGCTTCCTACGAGCAGTACTTC. As protein: CSARDHGLASYEQYF.

About this clonotype: Given the absence of the conserved phenylalanine or tryptophan at the CDR3 end, a read error is likely. The CDR3 DNA follows: TGCAGCGTTGCAGAGGGACAGGGCTATGGCTACACCCTC. The encoded protein is CSVAEGQGYGYTL. This chain links TRBV29-1 with TRBJ1-2; 9 bases fit TRBD1. Germline V CDR1 and CDR2: SQVTM, ANQGSEA. There are 13 residues in the CDR3. V gave up 4 bases and J gave up 4 bases; unmatched junction bases: 4.

In the case of this clonotype: A clone one base away is much larger, so this may be a read error. The rearrangement uses TRBV20-1 and TRBJ1-4; possibly TRBD1 for D (5 bases). Germline loops: CDR1 DFQATT, CDR2 SNEGSKA (reference sequence). The CDR3 consists of 14 residues. The CDR3 loop is CSARNSGRDERLFF. DNA of the CDR3: TGCAGTGCTAGAAACTCAGGGAGAGATGAAAGACTGTTTTTT.

The chain links TRBV6-1 to TRBJ2-3; 14 positions match TRBD2. Germline V gene lookup returns CDR1 MNHNS and CDR2 SASEGT. The V segment lost 5 bases and the J segment 4 bases; nucleotides outside the gene matches: 8. The CDR3 runs 17 residues. CDR3 region: CASSTGTSGSRADTQYF. CDR3 nucleotide sequence: TGTGCCAGCAGTACCGGGACTAGCGGGAGTAGGGCAGATACGCAGTATTTT.